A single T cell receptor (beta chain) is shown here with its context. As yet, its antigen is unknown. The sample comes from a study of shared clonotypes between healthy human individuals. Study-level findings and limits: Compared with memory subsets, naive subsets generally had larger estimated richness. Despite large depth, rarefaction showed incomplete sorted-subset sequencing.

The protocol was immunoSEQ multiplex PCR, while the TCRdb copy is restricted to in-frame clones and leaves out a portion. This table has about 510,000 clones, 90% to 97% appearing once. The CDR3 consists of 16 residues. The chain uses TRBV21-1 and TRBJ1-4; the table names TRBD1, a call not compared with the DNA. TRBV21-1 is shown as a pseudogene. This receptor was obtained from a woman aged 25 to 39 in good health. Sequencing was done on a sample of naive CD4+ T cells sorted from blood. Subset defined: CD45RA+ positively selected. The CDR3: CASSTHQGLTNEKLFF. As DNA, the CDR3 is TGTGCCAGCAGCACGCACCAGGGGTTAACTAATGAAAAACTGTTTTTT.